This entry lists 31 T cell receptor beta chains sequenced from one sample in a study of follicular helper T cells after annual influenza vaccination. Time point: 2015-2016 season, 7 days after influenza vaccination. Profiling relied on immunoSEQ multiplex PCR, and the TCRdb table lists in-frame clones only, not all of them. The sample holds about 10,000 clones; approximately 87% are singletons and the top ten take about 0.4%. Here the sequenced sample was CXCR5- memory CD4+ T cells sorted from blood, taken 7 days after influenza vaccination. The receptors come from an adult who received the influenza vaccine.

This clone turned up a few times. The rearrangement links TRBV6-1 to TRBJ2-5; D may be TRBD1 (6 bases). The CDR3 runs 12 residues. CDR1 and CDR2 from the germline V gene are MNHNS and SASEGT. V was clipped by 6 bases and J by 3 bases, with 8 bases between them. CDR3 DNA: TGTGCCAGCAGCGCAGGGGAAGAGACCCAGTACTTC. Translation: CASSAGEETQYF.

The chain uses TRBV9 and TRBJ1-6; D is perhaps TRBD1 (5 bases). This CDR3 has 18 amino acids. Germline V gene data show CDR1 as SGDLS and CDR2 as YYNGEE. V lost 4 bases to trimming and J lost 2 bases, with 19 bases between them. The CDR3 is CASSPQAGGSPYNSPLHF. The DNA for the CDR3 is TGTGCCAGCAGCCCCCAGGCTGGGGGAAGTCCCTATAATTCACCCCTCCACTTT. Looking up the rest from reference TRBV9 and TRBJ1-6 gives the full variable domain: DSGVTQTPKHLITATGQRVTLRCSPRSGDLSVYWYQQSLDQGLQFLIQYYNGEERAKGNILERFSAQQFPDLHSELNLSSLELGDSALYFCASSPQAGGSPYNSPLHFGNGTRLTVT.

This clone was seen only a few times. The V gene is TRBV5-1, the J gene TRBJ1-1, with D tentatively TRBD1 (5 bases). This CDR3 region has 15 residues. Trimming left V 5 bases short and J 7 bases short, with 21 bases between. The germline CDR1 and CDR2 sequences are SGHRS and YFSETQ. The DNA for the CDR3 is TGCGCCAGCAGTAAATCCGTCAGGGACGTCAGTGAAGCTTTCTTT. It codes for CASSKSVRDVSEAFF.

This rearrangement joins TRBV7-2 to TRBJ2-3; D is perhaps TRBD1 (7 bases). Trimming removed 5 bases from V and 4 bases from J, with 22 bases in between. CDR1 and CDR2 from the germline V gene are SGHTA and FQGNSA. This CDR3 is built from 17 residues. The CDR3: CASSRQSGGTWADTQYF. The CDR3 coding sequence is TGTGCCAGCAGCAGGCAATCAGGGGGGACCTGGGCAGATACGCAGTATTTT.

V and J are TRBV11-2 and TRBJ1-2, with 9 bases matching TRBD1. The V gene's germline CDR1 is SGHAT and CDR2 FQNNGV. The V gene end was trimmed by 2 bases and the J gene end by 8 bases; junction bases not matched to a gene: 18. This CDR3 is built from 18 residues. The CDR3 DNA reads TGTGCCAGCAGCTTACCCACCCCCTACCGGGACAGGGAACGGGGCTACACCTTC. This translates into CASSLPTPYRDRERGYTF.

This clone appeared a single time. V gene TRBV7-2 combines with J gene TRBJ2-3; no definite D call. This CDR3 has 14 residues. CDR1 SGHTA and CDR2 FQGNSA come from the germline V gene. V dropped 3 bases and J dropped 2 bases, with 9 bases sitting between them. CDR3 amino acids: CASSFSVATDTQYF. The DNA of the CDR3 is TGTGCCAGCAGCTTCTCGGTAGCCACAGATACGCAGTATTTT. Supplemented by reference TRBV7-2 and TRBJ2-3, the full variable domain reads GAGVSQSPSNKVTEKGKDVELRCDPISGHTALYWYRQSLGQGLEFLIYFQGNSAPDKSGLPSDRFSAERTGGSVSTLTIQRTQQEDSAVYLCASSFSVATDTQYFGPGTRLTVL.

This chain links TRBV6-4 with TRBJ2-5; possibly TRBD2 for D (5 bases). Germline CDR1 is MRHNA and CDR2 is SNTAGT. The CDR3 spans 13 residues. Trimming removed 4 bases from V and 5 bases from J, with 11 bases in between. CDR3 amino acids: CASSGDSGETQYF. DNA for the CDR3: TGTGCCAGCAGTGGCGACTCGGGGGAGACCCAGTACTTC.

This CDR3 reads CASNLGGPNTEAFF. DNA of the CDR3: TGTGCCAGCAACTTAGGGGGCCCGAACACTGAAGCTTTCTTT. The gene calls are TRBV6-6 and TRBJ1-1, with TRBD1 identical over 7 bases. The CDR3 has 14 amino acids. The V gene's germline CDR1 is MNHNY and CDR2 SVGAGI (reference sequence). V trimming: 7 bases; J trimming: 1 base; junction bases outside the gene matches: 6.

V usage is TRBV25-1 and J usage is TRBJ1-1; 7 bases match TRBD1. Losses at the gene ends were 8 bases for V and 5 bases for J; bases not matched to a gene: 5. Germline V gene lookup returns CDR1 MGHDK and CDR2 SYGVNS. The CDR3 runs to 12 residues. The CDR3 sequence: CASRDSHTEAFF. CDR3 bases: TGTGCCAGCCGGGACAGCCATACTGAAGCTTTCTTT.

The rearrangement links TRBV28 to TRBJ1-2, with 7 bases fitting TRBD1. This CDR3 is built from 16 residues. The V segment lost 7 bases and the J segment 6 bases; nucleotides outside the gene matches: 17. Germline CDR1 MDHEN, CDR2 SYDVKM. DNA for the CDR3: TGTGCCAGCACCTCGTCCCCAGCTCAGGGGGTCCATGGCTACACCTTC. It codes for CASTSSPAQGVHGYTF.

The CDR3 DNA reads as TGTGCCAGCAGTCAGGTCATAAATGAAAAACTGTTTTTT. Translation gives CASSQVINEKLFF. The chain links TRBV6-6 to TRBJ1-4; D is unresolved. CDR1 MNHNY and CDR2 SVGAGI come from the germline V gene (reference sequence). This CDR3 spans 13 amino acids. Trimming pared 5 bases from V and 5 bases from J, leaving 9 bases between.

J is TRBJ2-5 and V is TRBV5-6; TRBD1 matches 7 bases. V lost 4 bases to trimming and J lost 2 bases; unmatched junction nucleotides: 5. The germline CDR1 and CDR2 sequences are SGHDT and YYEEEE. The CDR3 runs 14 residues. CDR3 loop: CASSLMGQQETQYF. CDR3 in DNA: TGTGCCAGCAGCCTTATGGGACAGCAAGAGACCCAGTACTTC.

The V gene is TRBV19, the J gene TRBJ1-2; 12 positions agree with TRBD1. This CDR3 region has 15 residues. Germline V gives CDR1 LNHDA, CDR2 SQIVND (reference sequence). Trimming cost V 5 bases and J 14 bases; bases outside gene matches: 15. This CDR3 reads CASSYTPGQGAIPTF. The CDR3 nucleotides are TGTGCCAGTAGTTATACCCCGGGACAGGGGGCGATTCCTACCTTC.

CDR3 sequence: CARLGSFVDTQYF. The CDR3 DNA reads TGTGCCAGGCTTGGGTCCTTTGTAGATACGCAGTATTTT. The chain links TRBV4-2 to TRBJ2-3; D not certain. Germline values: CDR1 LGHNA, CDR2 YNFKEQ. CDR3 length equals 13 residues. The V end lost 9 bases, the J end lost 5 bases, and 15 bases lay between the germline ends.

The CDR3 reads CASRPSGQGSYEQYF. For the CDR3, the DNA is TGTGCCAGCAGACCCTCGGGACAGGGCAGCTACGAGCAGTACTTC. The V call is TRBV28, the J call TRBJ2-7; 9 bases are a match to TRBD1. The V and J ends lost 6 bases and 3 bases, in that order; junction bases with no gene match: 9. The CDR3 length is 15 residues. From germline, CDR1 is MDHEN and CDR2 SYDVKM.

This clone came up once. V usage is TRBV6-4 and J usage is TRBJ2-1; 8 positions match TRBD1. After removal of 3 bases from V and 8 bases from J, the junction contained 9 bases not matched to a gene. The CDR3 is 15 amino acids. From germline, CDR1 is MRHNA and CDR2 SNTAGT. This chain's CDR3 is CASSETGTGPYEQFF. The CDR3 DNA follows: TGTGCCAGCAGTGAGACCGGGACAGGCCCGTATGAGCAGTTCTTC.

CDR3: CAWSPSPNRGSYNSPLHF. The CDR3 nucleotides are TGTGCCTGGAGTCCCTCCCCGAACAGGGGTAGTTATAATTCACCCCTCCACTTT. The chain employs TRBV30 and TRBJ1-6; 7 bases match TRBD1. With 2 bases clipped from V and 4 bases from J, the junction kept 14 bases outside the gene matches. CDR3 length: 18 residues. Germline V CDR1 and CDR2: GTSNPN, SVGIG (reference sequence).

The rearrangement links TRBV5-1 to TRBJ2-7; possibly TRBD1 for D (6 bases). V gave up 2 bases and J gave up 2 bases, with 11 bases separating them. Per germline, CDR1 SGHRS and CDR2 YFSETQ. CDR3 length: 14 residues. The CDR3 coding sequence is TGCGCCAGCAGCTTACAGGGTCCGGCCTACGAGCAGTACTTC. Residues: CASSLQGPAYEQYF.

The chain couples TRBV12-2 to TRBJ2-5; the DNA was not used to check the table's D call, TRBD2. TRBV12-2 is recorded as a pseudogene. The CDR3 is 15 residues long. CDR3 amino acids: CASRLLTTPGETQYF. The DNA for the CDR3 is TGTGCAAGTCGCTTATTGACTACCCCAGGAGAGACCCAGTACTTC.

This clone was seen more than once but under ten times. V usage is TRBV4-1 and J usage is TRBJ1-2, with a weak D call TRBD1 (6 bases). Deletions cut 1 base from V and 4 bases from J, with 16 bases between. Germline V gene data show CDR1 as MGHRA and CDR2 as YSYEKL. This CDR3 is 16 amino acids long. For the CDR3, the DNA is TGCGCCAGCAGCCAAGTGGGCCAGGGGCTAGGCTATGGCTACACCTTC. Translation: CASSQVGQGLGYGYTF.

The chain links TRBV28 to TRBJ2-4; 11 nucleotides line up with TRBD1. Unmatched junction bases numbered 4, after V lost 6 bases and J lost 0 bases. In germline, CDR1 is MDHEN, CDR2 SYDVKM. This CDR3 region has 16 residues. The CDR3: CASRGQGVIAKNIQYF. The CDR3 nucleotides are TGTGCCAGCAGGGGACAGGGGGTGATAGCCAAAAACATTCAGTACTTC. The variable domain in full, with the rest retrieved from reference TRBV28 and TRBJ2-4, is DVKVTQSSRYLVKRTGEKVFLECVQDMDHENMFWYRQDPGLGLRLIYFSYDVKMKEKGDIPEGYSVSREKKERFSLILESASTNQTSMYLCASRGQGVIAKNIQYFGAGTRLSVL.

The rearrangement joins TRBV14 to TRBJ2-5; D tentatively fits TRBD1 or TRBD2 (5 bases each). This CDR3 is built from 15 residues. With 3 bases removed from V and 5 bases from J, the gap between germline ends came to 16 bases. Germline-derived CDR1 and CDR2 are SGHDN and FVKESK. CDR3 sequence: CASSQTAGRMETQYF. DNA of the CDR3: TGTGCCAGCAGCCAGACGGCAGGGAGAATGGAGACCCAGTACTTC.

The chain is built from TRBV5-8 and TRBJ2-7; D remains unclear. This CDR3 contains 15 residues. The V end was cut by 0 bases, the J end by 4 bases, with 14 bases between. Per germline, CDR1 SGHTS and CDR2 YDEGEE. CDR3 coding DNA: TGTGCCAGCAGCTTGGGGGCCGGCTTCCGATACGAGCAGTACTTC. It specifies CASSLGAGFRYEQYF.

The chain recombines TRBV21-1 with TRBJ1-3. TRBV21-1 is recorded as a pseudogene. This CDR3 contains 19 residues. CDR3 nucleotides: TGTGCCAGCAGCAGAGAATCGGGGGACACCAGGGATCCTGGAAACACCATATATTTT. Protein: CASSRESGDTRDPGNTIYF.

V and J are TRBV14 and TRBJ2-1; no definite D call. In germline, CDR1 is SGHDN, CDR2 FVKESK. The CDR3 loop spans 12 amino acids. V lost 1 base and J lost 10, with 8 bases in between. The CDR3 coding sequence is TGTGCCAGCAGCCAAGCGTTCTTAGAGCAGTTCTTC. The encoded protein is CASSQAFLEQFF. The full variable domain, rest sourced from reference TRBV14 and TRBJ2-1, is EAGVTQFPSHSVIEKGQTVTLRCDPISGHDNLYWYRRVMGKEIKFLLHFVKESKQDESGMPNNRFLAERTGGTYSTLKVQPAELEDSGVYFCASSQAFLEQFFGPGTRLTVL.

V is TRBV18 and J is TRBJ2-5; TRBD1 is a possible D gene (5 bases). This CDR3 comprises 15 residues. V was cut by 4 bases and J by 4 bases, with 16 bases left in between. CDR1 and CDR2 from the germline V gene are KGHSH and LQKENI. Here the CDR3 reads CASSQGPGFRETQYF. In nucleotides, the CDR3 is TGTGCCAGCTCACAAGGGCCAGGGTTCCGAGAGACCCAGTACTTC.

The rearrangement uses TRBV6-5 and TRBJ2-3; TRBD2 is a possible D gene (5 bases). V was cut by 0 bases and J by 0 bases, with 10 bases left in between. Looked up from germline, CDR1 is MNHEY and CDR2 is SVGAGI. The CDR3 has 16 residues. CDR3 region: CASSYSLAASTDTQYF. CDR3 nucleotides: TGTGCCAGCAGTTACTCGCTAGCAGCTAGCACAGATACGCAGTATTTT.

This clone was seen a few times. The chain combines TRBV20-1 with TRBJ2-1, with D unresolved. Germline assignment: CDR1 DFQATT and CDR2 SNEGSKA (reference sequence). Trimming took 2 bases from V and 13 from J, leaving 12 bases between them. CDR3 size: 11 residues. CDR3 region: CSARPLENQFF. The CDR3, as DNA: TGCAGTGCTAGACCGCTAGAGAATCAGTTCTTC.

V and J are TRBV18 and TRBJ2-5, with 10 bases matching TRBD1. The CDR3 has 15 amino acids. Germline-derived CDR1 and CDR2 are KGHSH and LQKENI. V trimming: 8 bases; J trimming: 2 bases; junction bases outside the gene matches: 8. The CDR3 DNA follows: TGTGCCAGCGTACGGGGACAGGGGAAACAAGAGACCCAGTACTTC. Protein sequence: CASVRGQGKQETQYF.

Worth noting for this clone: The sample has other DNA sequences that encode this CDR3 too. The chain uses TRBV28 and TRBJ2-5; possible D gene TRBD2, 5 bases. Looked up from germline, CDR1 is MDHEN and CDR2 is SYDVKM. The CDR3 loop spans 13 amino acids. V dropped 1 base and J dropped 2 bases, with 5 bases sitting between them. The CDR3 sequence is CASSLSGQETQYF. CDR3 in DNA: TGTGCCAGCAGTTTATCGGGGCAAGAGACCCAGTACTTC.

The J gene is TRBJ1-5, the V gene TRBV5-1; D not resolved. V was trimmed by 5 bases and J by 1 base, leaving 10 bases between them. This CDR3 spans 14 amino acids. Per the germline V gene, CDR1 is SGHRS and CDR2 is YFSETQ. The CDR3 DNA is TGCGCCAGCAGTCAATTAAGAAGCAATCAGCCCCAGCATTTT. The encoded protein is CASSQLRSNQPQHF.